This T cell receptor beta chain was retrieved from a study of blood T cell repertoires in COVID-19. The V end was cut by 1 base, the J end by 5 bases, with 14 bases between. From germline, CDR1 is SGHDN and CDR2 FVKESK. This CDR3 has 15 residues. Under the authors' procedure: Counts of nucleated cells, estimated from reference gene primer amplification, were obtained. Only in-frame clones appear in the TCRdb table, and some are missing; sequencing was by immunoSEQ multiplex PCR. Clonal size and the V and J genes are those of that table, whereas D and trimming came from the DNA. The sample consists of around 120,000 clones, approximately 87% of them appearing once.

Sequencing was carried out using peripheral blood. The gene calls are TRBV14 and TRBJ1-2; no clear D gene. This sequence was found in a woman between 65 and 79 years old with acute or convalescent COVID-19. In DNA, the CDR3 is TGTGCCAGCAGCCAAGGCGGTTTATCGGTTTATGGCTACACCTTC. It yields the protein CASSQGGLSVYGYTF.